Included here is one T cell receptor (beta chain) sequence, with context. No cognate antigen has been identified for it. Per-base qualities were not stored, and no clone one base away is much larger. Trimming takes 1 base off V and 0 bases off J; junction bases not matched to a gene: 4. From cysteine to phenylalanine, the CDR3 is 16 amino acids long. The kept DNA is CDR3 alone, 48 bases in frame from the first base. The germline V gene gives CDR1 as SGHTA and CDR2 as FQGNSA. This sample is part of a study of T cell changes during pregnancy in multiple sclerosis (dated by TCRdb to between 2019 and 2020). Study-level background: The study looked at changes in the T cell repertoire across pregnancy in women with multiple sclerosis.

Preparation of the library involved the immunoSEQ multiplex PCR assay. This immuneACCESS table, as held by TCRdb, lists in-frame sequences with V and J called but not all clones. Of the missing ones, under half trace to an unresolved V gene in checked studies; the others have no known cause. In this sample the table shows about 69,000 clones, 85% to 95% of which occur a single time. 1.5% to 2.5% of the sample comes from the top ten. The chain employs TRBV7-2 and TRBJ2-3; 7 nucleotides in the junction match TRBD2. The clonotype comes from a female donor in good health, enrolled as a control in a pregnancy study. The source was peripheral blood, collected in the third trimester of pregnancy. For the CDR3, the sequence is CASSLVGSGSTDTQYF. The nucleotide sequence reads TGTGCCAGCAGCTTAGTTGGTAGCGGGAGCACAGATACGCAGTATTTT. Reference TRBV7-2 and TRBJ2-3 genes cover what lies past the CDR3, so the full variable domain is GAGVSQSPSNKVTEKGKDVELRCDPISGHTALYWYRQSLGQGLEFLIYFQGNSAPDKSGLPSDRFSAERTGGSVSTLTIQRTQQEDSAVYLCASSLVGSGSTDTQYFGPGTRLTVL.